A selection of T cell receptor beta chains follows, all from one sample in a study of blood T cell repertoires in COVID-19. Clones were sequenced by immunoSEQ multiplex PCR, and TCRdb holds only the in-frame ones, with some missing. The sample yields more than 200,000 clones, 83% seen once. Sequenced material: peripheral blood. These receptor sequences come from a woman aged 40 to 50 with active or convalescent COVID-19. Each CDR3 is given with its conserved first and last residue. The D gene is left open where the match is weak. Where a row states a size, it is once, few, many or the class of an expanded clone; other rows omit it.

clone_size: NA; v_call: TRBV7-9; j_call: TRBJ1-3; d_call: TRBD1; cdr3_nt: TGTGCCAGCAGCCCCGACAGGGCCTTTGGAAACACCATATATTTT; cdr3_aa: CASSPDRAFGNTIYF
clone_size: NA; v_call: TRBV11-2; j_call: TRBJ2-7; d_call: TRBD2; cdr3_nt: TGTGCCAGCAGCTTTGAGGGACTAGCGGGAGCCGACGAGCAGTACTTC; cdr3_aa: CASSFEGLAGADEQYF
clone_size: NA; v_call: TRBV4-2; j_call: TRBJ1-1; d_call: TRBD1; cdr3_nt: TGTGCCAGCAGCCAAGCAGGGGGACTAGTGACACCTGAAGCTTTCTTT; cdr3_aa: CASSQAGGLVTPEAFF
clone_size: NA; v_call: TRBV3-1/TRBV3-2; j_call: TRBJ1-6; d_call: NA; cdr3_nt: TGTGCCAGCCGGACAGCCTACTATAATTCACCCCTCCACTTT; cdr3_aa: CASRTAYYNSPLHF
clone_size: once; v_call: TRBV28; j_call: TRBJ1-2; d_call: TRBD1; cdr3_nt: TGTGCCAGCAGTTCCTGGACAGGGAGTAACTATGGCTACACCTTC; cdr3_aa: CASSSWTGSNYGYTF
clone_size: NA; v_call: TRBV28; j_call: TRBJ2-1; d_call: TRBD2; cdr3_nt: TGTGCCAGCTTTAGCGGGAGCTCCTACAATGAGCAGTTCTTC; cdr3_aa: CASFSGSSYNEQFF
clone_size: NA; v_call: TRBV3-1/TRBV3-2; j_call: TRBJ2-1; d_call: TRBD2; cdr3_nt: TGTGCCAGCAGCACAAGGTCCGGACTAGCGGCCTACAATGAGCAGTTCTTC; cdr3_aa: CASSTRSGLAAYNEQFF
clone_size: NA; v_call: TRBV3-1/TRBV3-2; j_call: TRBJ2-1; d_call: TRBD2; cdr3_nt: TGTGCCAGCAGCCCCCTCGAGACTAGCCCGTACAATGAGCAGTTCTTC; cdr3_aa: CASSPLETSPYNEQFF
clone_size: NA; v_call: TRBV5-4; j_call: TRBJ2-7; d_call: TRBD2; cdr3_nt: TGTGCCAGCAGCTTGGTAGCGGGAGGCCCTTCCTACGAGCAGTACTTC; cdr3_aa: CASSLVAGGPSYEQYF
clone_size: NA; v_call: TRBV5-1; j_call: TRBJ1-4; d_call: TRBD1; cdr3_nt: TGCGCCAGCAGCTTGGGGACAGGGGGCGCGGGAAAACTGTTTTTT; cdr3_aa: CASSLGTGGAGKLFF
clone_size: NA; v_call: TRBV5-1; j_call: TRBJ1-4; d_call: NA; cdr3_nt: TGCGCCAGCAGCTTGGGTGGAAGAACAGGTGAAAAACTGTTTTTT; cdr3_aa: CASSLGGRTGEKLFF
clone_size: NA; v_call: TRBV7-3; j_call: TRBJ2-3; d_call: NA; cdr3_nt: TGTGCCAGCAGCTTAATCCCGATCGAGGGCCCCTTCACAGATACGCAGTATTTT; cdr3_aa: CASSLIPIEGPFTDTQYF
clone_size: NA; v_call: TRBV4-2; j_call: TRBJ1-5; d_call: NA; cdr3_nt: TGTGCCAGCAGCCCAGACGGCAGGGAAATTCAGCCCCAGCATTTT; cdr3_aa: CASSPDGREIQPQHF
clone_size: NA; v_call: TRBV4-1; j_call: TRBJ2-7; d_call: TRBD2; cdr3_nt: TGCGCCAGCAGCCAAGTAGCGGGAGCGGCAACCTACGAGCAGTACTTC; cdr3_aa: CASSQVAGAATYEQYF
clone_size: NA; v_call: TRBV5-5; j_call: TRBJ1-4; d_call: NA; cdr3_nt: TGTGCCAGCAGCCCTGAACAGAGAACAACTAATGAAAAACTGTTTTTT; cdr3_aa: CASSPEQRTTNEKLFF
clone_size: NA; v_call: TRBV5-1; j_call: TRBJ2-3; d_call: NA; cdr3_nt: TGCGCCAGCAGCAACGGACAGAGCACAGATACGCAGTATTTT; cdr3_aa: CASSNGQSTDTQYF
clone_size: NA; v_call: TRBV3-1/TRBV3-2; j_call: TRBJ1-1; d_call: NA; cdr3_nt: TGTGCCAGCAGCCATCAGGGAGGCACTGAAGCTTTCTTT; cdr3_aa: CASSHQGGTEAFF
clone_size: NA; v_call: TRBV6-5; j_call: TRBJ1-2; d_call: NA; cdr3_nt: TGTGCCAGCAGGCCCGGGGACTATGGCTACACCTTC; cdr3_aa: CASRPGDYGYTF
clone_size: NA; v_call: TRBV5-1; j_call: TRBJ2-3; d_call: NA; cdr3_nt: TGCGCCAGCGGCTGGGGCGGATATAGCACAGATACGCAGTATTTT; cdr3_aa: CASGWGGYSTDTQYF
clone_size: NA; v_call: TRBV28; j_call: TRBJ1-2; d_call: NA; cdr3_nt: TGTGCCAGCAGTCGACACTCCTCCTCTTCTAACTATGGCTACACCTTC; cdr3_aa: CASSRHSSSSNYGYTF
clone_size: NA; v_call: TRBV4-3; j_call: TRBJ1-6; d_call: NA; cdr3_nt: TGCGCCAGCAGCCAAGGGGACACTTATAATTCACCCCTCCACTTT; cdr3_aa: CASSQGDTYNSPLHF
clone_size: NA; v_call: TRBV19; j_call: TRBJ1-5; d_call: NA; cdr3_nt: TGTGCCAGTAGTATGAAGAGCACTCAGCCCCAGCATTTT; cdr3_aa: CASSMKSTQPQHF
clone_size: NA; v_call: TRBV19; j_call: TRBJ2-1; d_call: NA; cdr3_nt: TGTGCCAGTAGTATAGGGCCCCACAATGAGCAGTTCTTC; cdr3_aa: CASSIGPHNEQFF
clone_size: NA; v_call: TRBV30; j_call: TRBJ1-5; d_call: NA; cdr3_nt: TGTGCCTGGAGTGTAGGCGGGGCCCATCAGCCCCAGCATTTT; cdr3_aa: CAWSVGGAHQPQHF
clone_size: few; v_call: TRBV6-2/TRBV6-3; j_call: TRBJ1-6; d_call: NA; cdr3_nt: TGTGCCAGCAGCCCTCTTAGCCAGGGTGTCAATTCACCCCTCCACTTT; cdr3_aa: CASSPLSQGVNSPLHF
clone_size: NA; v_call: TRBV5-1; j_call: TRBJ2-5; d_call: NA; cdr3_nt: TGCGCCAGCAGCTTGGGAGGCAGAGGGGAGACCCAGTACTTC; cdr3_aa: CASSLGGRGETQYF
clone_size: few; v_call: TRBV30; j_call: TRBJ1-5; d_call: NA; cdr3_nt: TGTGCCTGGAGTGTACAGGGCAATCAGCCCCAGCATTTT; cdr3_aa: CAWSVQGNQPQHF
clone_size: NA; v_call: TRBV4-2; j_call: TRBJ1-3; d_call: NA; cdr3_nt: TGTGCCAGCAGCCAACCCGACAGCTCTGGAAACACCATATATTTT; cdr3_aa: CASSQPDSSGNTIYF